The 15 T cell receptor beta chains below all came from one sample that was sequenced in a study of neurological immune-mediated disorders. Each CDR3 protein gets one entry after TCRdb re-called the 5' RACE reads with MiXCR. The data contain under 80,000 distinct CDR3 sequences, 4% to 6% of them singletons. Sequencing was done on a sample of PBMCs. These receptors were taken from a young woman with multiple sclerosis.

This chain connects TRBV20-1 to TRBJ1-1; D call uncertain. The CDR3 extends over 15 amino acids. Germline values: CDR1 DFQATT, CDR2 SNEGSKA (reference sequence). Trimming removed 0 bases from V and 0 bases from J, with 11 bases in between. CDR3 DNA sequence: TGCAGTGCTAGAGATGCCACGGCCCTGAACACTGAAGCTTTCTTT. The encoded protein is CSARDATALNTEAFF.

The sample holds many counts of this clonotype. The chain's CDR3 is CSAWTSGGALSDTQYF. CDR3 DNA sequence: TGCAGTGCCTGGACTAGCGGGGGGGCCTTGTCAGATACGCAGTATTTT. The chain links TRBV20-1 to TRBJ2-3; TRBD2 aligns across 15 bases. The CDR3 loop spans 16 amino acids. V shed 6 bases and J 4 bases; nucleotides not matched to a gene: 8. CDR1 and CDR2 (germline): DFQATT, SNEGSKA (reference sequence).

This clonotype was observed at least ten times. The junction and the germline gene differ at one end; a read error may be behind it. The chain carries TRBV7-3 and TRBJ1-6, with 7 bases lining up with TRBD1. Germline loops: CDR1 SGHTA, CDR2 FQGTGA. CDR3 length: 15 residues. CDR3 coding DNA: TGTGCCAGCAGCTCCGAAGGACAGGCTCATTCACCCCTCAACTTT. It encodes CASSSEGQAHSPLNF.

This clonotype was seen at least ten times. CDR3 in DNA: TGTGCCAGCAGTTCAGCAACGGCGAGAAGCAATCAGCCCCAGCATTTT. It encodes CASSSATARSNQPQHF. The chain uses TRBV6-5 and TRBJ1-5; no definite D call. The CDR3 totals 16 residues. Germline V gives CDR1 MNHEY, CDR2 SVGAGI. V lost 4 bases and J lost 1, with 14 bases in between.

The table lists this clonotype with many counts. The V call is TRBV5-6, the J call TRBJ2-3; 7 nucleotides agree with TRBD1. V was pared by 1 base and J by 3 bases, with 5 bases of the junction left unmatched. The CDR3 extends over 15 amino acids. The germline CDR1 and CDR2 sequences are SGHDT and YYEEEE. DNA of the CDR3: TGTGCCAGCAGCTTGCGCAGGGGGACAACAGATACGCAGTATTTT. Translating gives CASSLRRGTTDTQYF.

This clonotype was counted at least ten times. The rearrangement joins TRBV7-9 to TRBJ2-3; 10 nucleotides match TRBD2. Looked up from germline, CDR1 is SEHNR and CDR2 is FQNEAQ (reference sequence). There are 15 residues in the CDR3. Losses at the gene ends were 6 bases for V and 4 bases for J; bases not matched to a gene: 7. The CDR3 region is CASSRSGGDSDTQYF. CDR3 bases: TGTGCCAGCAGTCGAAGCGGGGGGGACTCAGATACGCAGTATTTT.

In its sample, this clonotype was seen many times. CDR3 sequence: CASSQGTGGGETQYF. The DNA for the CDR3 is TGCGCCAGCAGCCAAGGGACAGGGGGCGGGGAGACCCAGTACTTC. The gene calls are TRBV5-1 and TRBJ2-5, with 12 bases that match TRBD1. The CDR3 contains 15 residues. CDR1 is SGHRS and CDR2 is YFSETQ in the germline V gene. With V trimmed by 4 bases and J by 5 bases, 6 bases remained unmatched.

This clonotype was detected many times. The V call is TRBV11-3, the J call TRBJ2-3; perhaps D is TRBD1 or TRBD2 (5 bases each). CDR1 is SGHNT and CDR2 is YENEEA in the germline V gene. This CDR3 has 12 residues. With 5 bases removed from V and 7 bases from J, the gap between germline ends came to 10 bases. The CDR3 region is CASSPEGYTQYF. CDR3 nucleotide sequence: TGTGCCAGCAGCCCCGAGGGGTATACGCAGTATTTT.

This clonotype was counted at least ten times. The chain employs TRBV20-1 and TRBJ2-1; D tentatively fits TRBD1 or TRBD2 (5 bases each). Germline assignment: CDR1 DFQATT and CDR2 SNEGSKA (reference sequence). This CDR3 has 15 residues. Trimming took 6 bases from V and 5 from J, leaving 20 bases between them. For the CDR3, the DNA is TGCAGTGCCTATCTCCCGAACCGGGGACACAATGAGCAGTTCTTC. This encodes CSAYLPNRGHNEQFF.

The chain employs TRBV27 and TRBJ1-2; D may be TRBD1 (5 bases). Germline V gives CDR1 MNHEY, CDR2 SMNVEV (reference sequence). The CDR3 consists of 14 residues. V lost 3 bases to trimming and J lost 4 bases, with 12 bases between them. The CDR3 region has the DNA TGTGCCAGCAGTTTCGGAGGGGAAGGCTATGGCTACACCTTC. Its protein product is CASSFGGEGYGYTF.

This clonotype was found many times. This chain joins TRBV13 and TRBJ2-1, with D hard to call. Germline values: CDR1 PRHDT, CDR2 FYEKMQ (reference sequence). The CDR3 spans 13 residues. V shed 5 bases and J shed 7 bases, with 12 bases lying between them. The CDR3 loop is CASSLHSSNEQFF. The CDR3 nucleotides read TGTGCCAGCAGCCTGCACTCGAGTAATGAGCAGTTCTTC.

This clonotype appeared many times. The chain couples TRBV28 to TRBJ2-7, with 11 positions matching TRBD1. The V gene's germline CDR1 is MDHEN and CDR2 SYDVKM. V was clipped by 5 bases and J by 5 bases; unmatched bases: 8. CDR3 length equals 15 residues. CDR3 residues: CASSTHGQGADEQYF. CDR3 DNA: TGTGCCAGCAGTACCCATGGACAGGGGGCCGACGAGCAGTACTTC.

This clonotype was found a few times. A much more abundant neighbour one base away suggests this may be a read error. V gene TRBV6-5 combines with J gene TRBJ2-5; D gene unclear. From germline, CDR1 is MNHEY and CDR2 SVGAGI. Deletions cut 6 bases from V and 0 bases from J, with 8 bases between. The CDR3 extends over 13 amino acids. CDR3: CASRRWNQETQYF. The CDR3 DNA reads as TGTGCCAGCAGAAGGTGGAACCAAGAGACCCAGTACTTC.

This clonotype has a count of ten or more. The J gene is TRBJ2-2, the V gene TRBV5-1, with a weak D call TRBD1 (6 bases). CDR3 size: 15 residues. Germline values: CDR1 SGHRS, CDR2 YFSETQ. V was clipped by 4 bases and J by 4 bases, with 14 bases between them. CDR3 nucleotides: TGCGCCAGCAGCCGGGACGCCAGGGGCACCGGGGAGCTGTTTTTT. Translated: CASSRDARGTGELFF.

This clonotype was found a few times. This chain joins TRBV6-1 and TRBJ2-2; 9 bases are a match to TRBD1. Germline V gives CDR1 MNHNS, CDR2 SASEGT. The V segment lost 2 bases and the J segment 6 bases; nucleotides outside the gene matches: 7. The length of the CDR3 is 16 residues. In DNA form, the CDR3 reads TGTGCCAGCAGTGAACTGGGACAGGGTTGGGCCGGGGAGCTGTTTTTT. Its translation: CASSELGQGWAGELFF.